This TCR beta chain derives from a study of neurological immune-mediated disorders. General observations from the study: HTLV-1-associated myelopathy ranked highest for TCR clonal expansion and multiple sclerosis lowest, beneath healthy controls. None of the CDR3 amino acid sequences of expanded clones were shared across subjects, and this suggested private repertoires in all groups.

5'RACE with 10-nucleotide random UMIs generated the cDNA. TCRdb processed the 5' RACE reads anew with MiXCR; each CDR3 protein has one entry. This table has tens of thousands of distinct CDR3 sequences, 9.5% to 12% appearing once. This clonotype has a count of ten or more. Its antigen is not known. Volunteers from a blood bank in Maryland, USA, constituted the healthy controls. After removal of 6 bases from V and 8 bases from J, the junction contained 4 bases not matched to a gene. CDR1 and CDR2 from the germline V gene are DFQATT and SNEGSKA (reference sequence). The CDR3 is made up of 12 amino acids.

The sequence derives from a man aged 60 to 69 in good health. Source material: PBMCs. The rearrangement joins TRBV20-1 to TRBJ2-1, with 10 bases that match TRBD1. Here the CDR3 DNA reads TGCAGTGCCAGGACAGGGGGGGATGAGCAGTTCTTC. Its translation is CSARTGGDEQFF.